The rows below give T cell receptor beta chains drawn from one sample of a study of T cell repertoires in cytomegalovirus infection. TCRdb used MiXCR to reprocess the reads, holding one entry per CDR3 protein. The sample records 450,000 to 550,000 distinct CDR3 sequences, approximately 15% being singletons. Input material: CD8+ T cells from PBMCs. The receptors were gathered from a human donor in good health (CMV status not recorded). Some clones in this sample may be carry-over from other donors' samples. Each CDR3 is given with its conserved first and last residue. A D gene is named only where the DNA matches it firmly. Where a row states a size, it is once, few, many or the class of an expanded clone; other rows omit it.

j_call	clone_size	d_call	v_call	cdr3_nt	cdr3_aa
TRBJ1-4	few	.	TRBV29-1	TGCAGCGTGTATGGGGAAAAACTGTTTTTT	CSVYGEKLFF
TRBJ2-7	few	TRBD1	TRBV20-1	TGCAGTGCGACAGGGCGATTCGAGCAGTACTTC	CSATGRFEQYF
TRBJ2-3	many	TRBD2	TRBV6-1	TGTGCCAGCAGAACCGGGACTAGCGTTCAAGGGGATACGCAGTATTTT	CASRTGTSVQGDTQYF
TRBJ2-5	.	.	TRBV20-1	TGCAGTCCCTTAGATGCGAAAGAGACCCAGTACTTC	CSPLDAKETQYF
TRBJ1-1	few	.	TRBV7-9	TGTGCCAGCAGCGGGGGGACGTTAGAAGCTTTCTTT	CASSGGTLEAFF
TRBJ2-2	.	.	TRBV6-5	TGTGCCAGCAGTTACTCGACCACCATGGGCACCGGGGAGCTGTTTTTT	CASSYSTTMGTGELFF
TRBJ2-5	many	TRBD2	TRBV6-2/TRBV6-3	TGTGCCAGCAGTTACCGACTAGCGGGACCCCAAGAGACCCAGTACTTC	CASSYRLAGPQETQYF
TRBJ2-5	few	TRBD1	TRBV25-1	TGTGCCAGTTTTTCGACAGGGCAAGAGACCCAGTACTTC	CASFSTGQETQYF
TRBJ2-5	few	TRBD1	TRBV27	TGTGCCAGCAGTCTACAGGCCGGACAGGGGCAAGAGACCCAGTACTTC	CASSLQAGQGQETQYF
TRBJ1-5	many	TRBD1	TRBV7-8	TGTGCCAGTAGGGAGCGACAGGGCCTAAATCAGCCCCAGCATTTT	CASRERQGLNQPQHF
TRBJ2-7	few	.	TRBV20-1	TGCAGTGCTAGAGACAGGGAAAGTTCCCACGAGCAGTACTTC	CSARDRESSHEQYF
TRBJ1-1	many	.	TRBV10-3	TGTGCCATCACCGCCGGGTCCCTTATGAACACTGAAGCTTTCTTT	CAITAGSLMNTEAFF
TRBJ2-1	many	.	TRBV6-2/TRBV6-3	TGTGCCAGCAGTTACTCGCGGGGTAACATCCCGAACAATGAGCAGTTCTTC	CASSYSRGNIPNNEQFF
TRBJ2-3	few	.	TRBV3-1	TGTGCCAGCAGCCAAGAGGTTAGCACAGATACGCAGTATTTT	CASSQEVSTDTQYF
TRBJ2-7	.	.	TRBV12-5	TGTGCTAGTGGTTTGTCCCTGGTGGACGAGCAGTACTTC	CASGLSLVDEQYF
TRBJ1-6	many	.	TRBV20-1	TGCAGTGCAAGGGGAGGAAGCGCCCTCGCTAATAATTCACCCCTCCACTTT	CSARGGSALANNSPLHF
TRBJ2-5	many	.	TRBV7-2	TGTGCCAGCAAGTCCCGGGAAAGGGATAGAGAGACCCAGTACTTC	CASKSRERDRETQYF
TRBJ1-1	many	.	TRBV7-2	TGTGCCAGCAGCTTAGCAGCACCCAGGTGGAACACTGAAGCTTTCTTT	CASSLAAPRWNTEAFF
TRBJ1-1	.	.	TRBV5-1	TGCGCCAGCACGGGGAACGGGGCTGAAGCTTTCTTT	CASTGNGAEAFF
TRBJ2-7	few	TRBD1	TRBV15	TGTGCCACCAGCGCCCTCGGACAGGTAGATGGAGATTCCTACGAGCAGTACTTC	CATSALGQVDGDSYEQYF
TRBJ2-2	.	.	TRBV27	TGTGCCAGCAGTTTAGTGGGTCCGTCCGGGGAGCTGTTTTTT	CASSLVGPSGELFF
TRBJ1-2	.	TRBD1	TRBV7-9	TGTGCCAGCACCAGAACACAGGGGAGTAACTATGGCTACACCTTC	CASTRTQGSNYGYTF
TRBJ2-5	few	.	TRBV4-1	TGCGCCAGCAGCACCCGGACGAACCAAGAGACCCAGTACTTC	CASSTRTNQETQYF
TRBJ2-3	.	TRBD2	TRBV10-3	TGTGCCATCAGTGAAGGACTAGCGGGGAGTCCTAGCACAGATACGCAGTATTTT	CAISEGLAGSPSTDTQYF
TRBJ2-5	.	.	TRBV7-9	TGTGCCAGCAGCTTAGAAGCGGCGCTTCGTGTGACCCAGTACTTC	CASSLEAALRVTQYF
TRBJ1-1	few	.	TRBV2	TGTGCCACCTATAGTGGGGCTGAAGCTTTCTTT	CATYSGAEAFF
TRBJ2-1	many	TRBD2	TRBV5-5	TGTGCCAGCAGTACAACCGGGACTAGCCCCACTAATGAGCAGTTCTTC	CASSTTGTSPTNEQFF
TRBJ1-1	.	.	TRBV9	TGTGCCAGCAGCCTGGGGGACGGGGAGAACACTGAAGCTTTCTTT	CASSLGDGENTEAFF
TRBJ1-1	many	.	TRBV12-3/TRBV12-4	TGTGCCAGCAGCTTGTCGACTGAAGCTTTCTTT	CASSLSTEAFF
TRBJ2-5	many	.	TRBV6-2/TRBV6-3	TGTGCCAGCAGTTACGGGGGAATGGAGACCCAGTACTTC	CASSYGGMETQYF
TRBJ2-1	few	TRBD2	TRBV6-5	TGTGCCAGCAGTCCCCCCACCGGGAGGGCCGAGAATGAGCAGTTCTTC	CASSPPTGRAENEQFF
TRBJ2-1	.	TRBD1	TRBV20-1	TGCAGTGCTCCCCCGGGACAGGGGGCCAATGAGCAGTTCTTC	CSAPPGQGANEQFF
TRBJ1-1	many	.	TRBV7-8	TGTGCCAGCAGCCGTGGGGGGGGACGTGAAGCTTTCTTT	CASSRGGGREAFF
TRBJ1-2	few	.	TRBV27	TGTGCCAGCAGTTCGGCCAGCAGCATCTATGGCTACACCTTC	CASSSASSIYGYTF
TRBJ1-4	many	TRBD1	TRBV11-2	TGTGCCAGCAGCCGCGGGACAGGGGGCCGGGCTAATGAAAAACTGTTTTTT	CASSRGTGGRANEKLFF
TRBJ2-7	few	TRBD1	TRBV9	TGTGCCAGCAGCGCCTGGGACAGGGTCGACGAGCAGTACTTC	CASSAWDRVDEQYF
TRBJ2-7	.	.	TRBV28	TGTGCAAGCACCTCTGGGAGGTGCGGATACGAGCAGTACTTC	CASTSGRCGYEQYF
TRBJ2-7	few	.	TRBV6-1	TGTGCCAGCAGTCCCTCCCCCGGGACTTCCTACGAGCAGTACTTC	CASSPSPGTSYEQYF
TRBJ1-1	few	.	TRBV6-1	TGTGCCAGCAGTGAAGCTCAGGGGACGGATGCTTTCTTT	CASSEAQGTDAFF
TRBJ2-6	.	TRBD1	TRBV2	TGTGCCAGCAGTCCCGGACAGGGCGATCCCTCTGGGGCCAACGTCCTGACTTTC	CASSPGQGDPSGANVLTF
TRBJ2-5	many	.	TRBV7-9	TGTGCCAGCAGCTTAAGGGGGCAAGAGACCCAGTACTTC	CASSLRGQETQYF
TRBJ1-1	many	TRBD1	TRBV6-5	TGTGCCAGCAGTTACTTCGGGACAGGGGTGTTTGCCACTGAAGCTTTCTTT	CASSYFGTGVFATEAFF
TRBJ1-4	many	TRBD1	TRBV15	TGTGCCACCACCCTGGACAGGAACCAAGAAAAACTGTTTTTT	CATTLDRNQEKLFF
TRBJ1-5	many	.	TRBV28	TGTGCCAGCAGGAATACAGGCGCCAATCAGCCCCAGCATTTT	CASRNTGANQPQHF
TRBJ2-7	.	.	TRBV7-8	TGTGCAAGCAGCCTTAGCCCTGACAGGATATCCTACGAGACGTACTTC	CASSLSPDRISYETYF
TRBJ2-7	few	.	TRBV5-6	TGTGCCAGCAGCTCCATCCTCGGCGAGCAGTACTTC	CASSSILGEQYF